The present TCR beta chain was sequenced within a study of blood T cell repertoires in COVID-19. On the study more broadly: Donors of Cohort 3 who recovered were those that had two negative PCRs, clearance, or symptom resolution.

Authors' processing steps: Reference gene primer amplification gave nucleated cell count estimates. Measured with immunoSEQ multiplex PCR; TCRdb has only the in-frame clones, and not every one. V and J calls and clone size are as listed in that table; D and trimming were resolved from the DNA. The sample yields over 200,000 clones, about nine tenths seen once. Participants reported their clinical history, and cohort assignment relied on those reports. CDR1 is SNHLY and CDR2 is FYNNEI in the germline V gene. Trimming removed 6 bases from V and 4 bases from J; junction bases left unmatched: 7. The CDR3 totals 14 residues.

The TCR sequence derives from a woman in her 50s in a cohort exposed to, infected with or recovered from COVID-19 (not recorded which). The genes are TRBV2 and TRBJ1-2; 8 bases fit TRBD1. Sequenced sample: PBMCs or T cells enriched from blood (not recorded which). The CDR3 is CASRETGASYGYTF. For the CDR3, the DNA is TGTGCCAGCAGGGAGACAGGGGCGTCCTATGGCTACACCTTC.